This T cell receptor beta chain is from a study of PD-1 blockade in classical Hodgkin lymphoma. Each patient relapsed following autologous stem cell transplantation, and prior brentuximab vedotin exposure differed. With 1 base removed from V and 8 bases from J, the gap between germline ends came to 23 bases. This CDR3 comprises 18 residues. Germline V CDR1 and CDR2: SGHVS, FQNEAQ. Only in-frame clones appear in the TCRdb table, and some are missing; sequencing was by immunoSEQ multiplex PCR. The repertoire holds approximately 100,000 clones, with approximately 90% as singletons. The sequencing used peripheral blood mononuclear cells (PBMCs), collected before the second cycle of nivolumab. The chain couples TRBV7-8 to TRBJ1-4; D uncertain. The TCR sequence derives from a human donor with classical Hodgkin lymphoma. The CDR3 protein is CASSLERLVGVQGEKLFF. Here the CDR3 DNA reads TGTGCCAGCAGCTTAGAACGGTTGGTCGGGGTCCAAGGGGAAAAACTGTTTTTT.